This T cell receptor (beta chain) appears in the sequencing data of a study of spatial heterogeneity in lung cancer. Time point specified: sample taken at primary tumor resection. Unsorted samples of tumor, nontumor lung or frozen PBMC had their whole RNA sequenced. This clonotype was counted only a few times. The target antigen is unknown. Little can be read into the size of this beta chain, an off-target read in a library designed for alpha chains. The germline V gene has CDR1 DFQATT and CDR2 SNEGSKA (reference sequence). V gave up 3 bases and J gave up 3 bases, with 9 bases separating them. This CDR3 is built from 13 residues. TCRdb recomputed calls from the 5' RACE reads with MiXCR, one row per CDR3 protein. The table includes roughly 7,100 distinct CDR3 sequences, around 13% detected once. General study points: Tracking of tumor mutation counts was seen in expanded intratumoral alpha and beta TCR counts.

J is TRBJ1-3 and V is TRBV20-1, with unresolved D. The sample consisted of lung tumor tissue, taken at surgery. The receptor's source is a male donor with early-stage non-small cell lung cancer. Here the CDR3 DNA reads TGCAGTGCTAGGCACGGGGTTGGAAACACCATATATTTT. Translation: CSARHGVGNTIYF.